This TCR beta chain was identified in a study of beta chain features in type 1 diabetes. Whole-study results and caveats: Researchers report that Type 1 diabetes patients had moderately but significantly shorter TCRB CDR3s across all four CD4+ subsets.

Germline V gene lookup returns CDR1 LNHNV and CDR2 YYDKDF (reference sequence). V lost 1 base to trimming and J lost 4 bases, with 10 bases between them. This CDR3 region has 14 residues. This clone came up a few times. Its antigen is undetermined. Expressed TCRB transcripts were sequenced after all isolated RNA was converted to cDNA. Sequencing used immunoSEQ multiplex PCR; TCRdb keeps in-frame clones, though not all of them. The data contain under 300,000 clones, less than 30% of them seen just once; the ten biggest clones take up about 0.012%. The receptor was isolated from a woman between 25 and 40 years old with type 1 diabetes. The specimen sequenced was naive CD4+ T cells from blood. The genes are TRBV15 and TRBJ1-2, with D maybe TRBD1 (6 bases). The chain's CDR3 is CATSRAGVGYGYTF. CDR3 DNA sequence: TGTGCCACCAGCAGAGCAGGGGTGGGCTATGGCTACACCTTC.